The clone carrying this T cell receptor (beta chain) was observed many times. This sample stems from a study of T-cell reconstitution after alpha-beta-depleted transplantation in children. CDR1 and CDR2 (germline): DFQATT, SNEGSKA (reference sequence). CDR3 length: 14 amino acids. The ends lost 0 bases at V and 7 bases at J; junction bases unmatched: 4. Preparation of the TCRbeta library used unique molecular identifiers. In TCRdb, the PCR reads were re-called with MiXCR into one record per CDR3 protein. Seen here are roughly 500,000 distinct CDR3 sequences, approximately 12% observed once, and the top ten hold around 5.6%.

This sequence joins TRBV20-1 and TRBJ1-4, with 8 bases aligning to TRBD1. The sample here was PBMCs from the stem cell graft donor, taken from the stem cell graft. The receptor was isolated from a human donor who donated a stem cell graft to a child with combined immunodeficiency. CDR3 amino acids: CSARETGVGEKLFF. CDR3 nucleotide sequence: TGCAGTGCTAGAGAGACAGGGGTTGGTGAAAAACTGTTTTTT.